This TCR beta chain was documented in a study of early T cells in non-severe SARS-CoV-2 infection (dated by TCRdb to the early 2020s). Study-level background: TCR sequencing used bulk RNA from unsorted whole blood, so alpha and beta chains could not be paired. Summary of the overall study and its limitations: Matching against VDJdb was skewed toward anti-spike CD8 responses, likely underestimated virus-specific expansions, and missed private and CD4 specificities.

The library was produced with 5' RACE. The run used a NextSeq 500. The TCR library protocol attached unique molecular identifiers to individual cDNA molecules to correct for sequencing error and PCR bias. Both TCR alpha and beta chains were sequenced, and tight co-correlation was observed between alpha and beta sequence abundances in each sample. Turning to the authors' computational methods: Decombinator V4 was used to annotate TCR sequences for V gene, J gene and CDR3. TCRs were defined as expanded if a significant change between any two time points was detected under a Poisson model with p below 0.0001. TCR abundances were normalised to the total number of TCRs sequenced in each sample and reported as counts per million. MAIT TCRs were defined by TRAV1-2 paired with TRAJ12, TRAJ20 or TRAJ33, and iNKT TCRs by TRAV10 paired with TRAJ18. VDJdb, accessed on 1 November 2021, was searched for TCRs annotated for CMV, EBV and SARS-CoV-2, and TCRs annotated for more than one antigen were excluded. Using fastp at Q25 and MiXCR, TCRdb reprocessed the public reads and kept productive beta chains. Identical CDR3 protein sequences are pooled into one entry, listed with their most common genes and DNA. These V and J calls rely on TCRdb rather than the paper's analysis. Within this sample are tens of thousands of distinct CDR3 sequences, with 14% to 15% of them counted one time only. In total, the top ten clones hold around 5.1% of the sample.

The CDR3 covers 16 residues, taking in both the cysteine and the phenylalanine. The CDR3 DNA has 48 bases and is translated from base 1. According to the germline V gene, CDR1 reads SGHVS and CDR2 reads FQNEAQ. After removal of 5 bases from V and 8 bases from J, the junction retains 11 bases not matched to a gene. Set within a cohort of healthcare workers in London, UK, this nested case-control study involved weekly PCR testing of nasopharyngeal swabs along with blood sampling. Healthcare workers were recruited between 23 and 31 March 2020, during the week of the UK lockdown, and were followed weekly for up to roughly 16 weeks. To note about this clonotype: Its antigen remains undetermined. Base quality data are lacking; no much larger clone is found one base away.

This receptor was obtained from an adult who was a healthcare worker with PCR-confirmed SARS-CoV-2 infection or an uninfected control (not recorded which). This receptor chain uses TRBV7-8 and TRBJ2-1, with TRBD2 identical over 11 junction bases. The sequenced sample was whole blood. Here is the DNA: TGTGCCAGCAGCGGAGAACTAGCGGGAGATTTCGATGAGCAGTTCTTC. Its amino acids are CASSGELAGDFDEQFF.